The TCR beta chain under discussion was sequenced for a study of Tregs in tolerant kidney transplant recipients. V shed 7 bases and J 2 bases; nucleotides not matched to a gene: 19. From germline, CDR1 is SQVTM and CDR2 ANQGSEA. The CDR3 has 17 amino acids. Sequencing used immunoSEQ multiplex PCR; TCRdb keeps in-frame clones, though not all of them. The table has about 73,000 clones, about 98% seen once. The chain combines TRBV29-1 with TRBJ1-2, with 7 nucleotides matching TRBD1. The input for sequencing was CD4+ T cells from blood, taken before the transplant. The origin of this receptor is a human donor who received a combined kidney and bone marrow transplant. The CDR3: CSATRGGGIRTNYGYTF. CDR3 sequence (DNA): TGCAGCGCCACGAGAGGGGGCGGAATTCGTACCAACTATGGCTACACCTTC.